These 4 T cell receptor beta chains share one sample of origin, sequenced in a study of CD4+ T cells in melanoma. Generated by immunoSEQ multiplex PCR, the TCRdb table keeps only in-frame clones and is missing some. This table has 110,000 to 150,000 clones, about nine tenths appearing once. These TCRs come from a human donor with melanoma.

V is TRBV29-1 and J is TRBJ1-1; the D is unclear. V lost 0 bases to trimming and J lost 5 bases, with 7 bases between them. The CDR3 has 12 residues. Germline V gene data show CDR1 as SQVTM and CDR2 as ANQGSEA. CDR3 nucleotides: TGCAGCGTTGAAGATTCTGGAACTGAAGCTTTCTTT. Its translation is CSVEDSGTEAFF.

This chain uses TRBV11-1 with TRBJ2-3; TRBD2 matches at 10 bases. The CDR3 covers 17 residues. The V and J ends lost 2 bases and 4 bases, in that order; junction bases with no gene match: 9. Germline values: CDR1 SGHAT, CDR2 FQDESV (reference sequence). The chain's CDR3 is CASSLPLLAGFPDTQYF. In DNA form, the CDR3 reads TGTGCCAGCAGCTTACCGTTACTAGCGGGGTTCCCAGATACGCAGTATTTT.

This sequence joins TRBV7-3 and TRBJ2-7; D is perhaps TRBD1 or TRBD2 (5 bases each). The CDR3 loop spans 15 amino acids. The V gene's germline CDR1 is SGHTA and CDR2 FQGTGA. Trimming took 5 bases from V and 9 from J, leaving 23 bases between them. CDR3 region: CASSTSGTPTSGQYF. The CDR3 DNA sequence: TGTGCCAGCAGCACCTCCGGGACGCCTACCAGCGGGCAGTACTTC.

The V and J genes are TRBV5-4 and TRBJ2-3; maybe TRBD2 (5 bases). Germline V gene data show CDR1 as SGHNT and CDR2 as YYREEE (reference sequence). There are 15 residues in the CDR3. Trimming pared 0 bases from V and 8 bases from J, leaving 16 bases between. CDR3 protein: CASSLAASRTGTQYF. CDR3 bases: TGTGCCAGCAGCTTGGCGGCTAGCCGTACGGGTACGCAGTATTTT.